A selection of T cell receptor beta chains follows, all from one sample in a study of CD8 T cell repertoires and HIV-1 epitope variants. Profiling relied on immunoSEQ multiplex PCR, and the TCRdb table lists in-frame clones only, not all of them. The data contain roughly 5,000 clones, more than 65% of them singletons. For these TCRs, the target antigens are not known. Sample: cultured CD8+ T cells derived from PBMCs. The receptors come from a male donor with HIV. The CDR3 runs from the conserved cysteine through the conserved F or W. A D gene is named only where the DNA matches it firmly. Only some rows state a clone size, as once, few, many or a class for expanded clones.

d_gene: .
v_gene: TRBV27
j_gene: TRBJ2-3
abundance: .
CDR3nt: TGTGCCAGCAGTTCCCCCGACAGAGAAGGTGGAGATACGCAGTATTTT
CDR3aa: CASSSPDREGGDTQYF

d_gene: TRBD2
v_gene: TRBV7-7
j_gene: TRBJ2-5
abundance: few
CDR3nt: TGTGCTAGCAGCTTAACGGTGGCGGGAGAAGAGACCCAGTACTTC
CDR3aa: CASSLTVAGEETQYF

d_gene: .
v_gene: TRBV28
j_gene: TRBJ1-5
abundance: .
CDR3nt: TGTGCCACCATTCGGGGGCTCCCGGGTCTGACCCAGCATTTT
CDR3aa: CATIRGLPGLTQHF

d_gene: .
v_gene: TRBV29-1
j_gene: TRBJ1-5
abundance: .
CDR3nt: TGCAGCGTTGTGGGTCGGGCCGGGTCCGATCAGCCCCAGCATTTT
CDR3aa: CSVVGRAGSDQPQHF

d_gene: TRBD1
v_gene: TRBV7-9
j_gene: TRBJ1-2
abundance: .
CDR3nt: TGTGCCAGCACCGGACAGGCGTTTGTTGGGGGCTACACCTTC
CDR3aa: CASTGQAFVGGYTF

d_gene: TRBD1
v_gene: TRBV30
j_gene: TRBJ1-2
abundance: .
CDR3nt: TGTGCCTGGACCGCCCCCACAGGGGGCTTGGTTGGCTACACCTTC
CDR3aa: CAWTAPTGGLVGYTF

d_gene: TRBD1
v_gene: TRBV5-1
j_gene: TRBJ2-5
abundance: .
CDR3nt: TGCGCCAGCAGCTTGGGGGCAGGGGGCATCGAGACCCAGTACTTC
CDR3aa: CASSLGAGGIETQYF

d_gene: .
v_gene: TRBV15
j_gene: TRBJ1-1
abundance: .
CDR3nt: TGTGCCACCAGCAGAGACCGGGGTTTAAACACTGAAGCTTTCTTT
CDR3aa: CATSRDRGLNTEAFF

d_gene: .
v_gene: TRBV28
j_gene: TRBJ2-1
abundance: .
CDR3nt: TGTGCCAGCAGTTTACTATATCACAATGAGCAGTTCTTC
CDR3aa: CASSLLYHNEQFF

d_gene: .
v_gene: TRBV11-2
j_gene: TRBJ2-5
abundance: .
CDR3nt: TGTGCCAGCAGCGTCACCCAGGGGAGTAGGCAGACCCAGTACTTC
CDR3aa: CASSVTQGSRQTQYF

d_gene: TRBD1
v_gene: TRBV2
j_gene: TRBJ2-7
abundance: .
CDR3nt: TGTGCCAGCAGAAGAACAGGGGCGTCCTACGAGCAGTACTTC
CDR3aa: CASRRTGASYEQYF

d_gene: TRBD1
v_gene: TRBV28
j_gene: TRBJ2-5
abundance: once
CDR3nt: TGTGCCAGCAGTCGTGAATCAGGGGGCCAAGAGACCCAGTACTTC
CDR3aa: CASSRESGGQETQYF

d_gene: .
v_gene: TRBV28
j_gene: TRBJ1-2
abundance: few
CDR3nt: TGTGCCAGCAGTTTATTCGCCCTTAGCCCACAGTCTCCTAACTATGGCTACACCTTC
CDR3aa: CASSLFALSPQSPNYGYTF

d_gene: .
v_gene: TRBV19
j_gene: TRBJ2-7
abundance: .
CDR3nt: TGTGCCAGTAGTGTGGGAGCTCTCTACGAGCAGTACTTC
CDR3aa: CASSVGALYEQYF

d_gene: TRBD1
v_gene: TRBV4-1
j_gene: TRBJ2-3
abundance: .
CDR3nt: TGCGCCAGCAGCGTCCGGGACAGGGGGACAGATACGCAGTATTTT
CDR3aa: CASSVRDRGTDTQYF

d_gene: TRBD1
v_gene: TRBV19
j_gene: TRBJ1-4
abundance: once
CDR3nt: TGTGCCAGTAGTACACAAACGGACAGGACGATGCGGGAAAAACTGTTTTTT
CDR3aa: CASSTQTDRTMREKLFF

d_gene: .
v_gene: TRBV5-6
j_gene: TRBJ2-7
abundance: few
CDR3nt: TGTGCCAGCAGCCACACAGTGGGGCAGTTAACCTACGAGCAGTACTTC
CDR3aa: CASSHTVGQLTYEQYF

d_gene: .
v_gene: TRBV10-2
j_gene: TRBJ2-1
abundance: .
CDR3nt: TGCGCCAGCAGTGGTAGCGGAGGGGGATACAATGAGCAGTTCTTC
CDR3aa: CASSGSGGGYNEQFF

d_gene: .
v_gene: TRBV7-2
j_gene: TRBJ2-1
abundance: few
CDR3nt: TGTGCCAGCAGCGACACAGGTTCCAATGAGCAGTTCTTC
CDR3aa: CASSDTGSNEQFF

d_gene: TRBD1
v_gene: TRBV19
j_gene: TRBJ2-7
abundance: .
CDR3nt: TGTGCCAGTAGCCCGGGACAGGGTGCACGCGAGCAGTACTTC
CDR3aa: CASSPGQGAREQYF

d_gene: .
v_gene: TRBV14
j_gene: TRBJ2-7
abundance: .
CDR3nt: TGTGCCAGCAGCCAAGAACCCCCCCTGGGAGGGGGCTCCTACGAGCAGTACTTC
CDR3aa: CASSQEPPLGGGSYEQYF

d_gene: TRBD2
v_gene: TRBV7-9
j_gene: TRBJ2-5
abundance: .
CDR3nt: TGTGCCAGCAGCGGCGGGGGGGTACAGGAGACCCAGTACTTC
CDR3aa: CASSGGGVQETQYF

d_gene: .
v_gene: TRBV14
j_gene: TRBJ1-1
abundance: .
CDR3nt: TGTGCCAGCAGCCAGGCCGGGACGGGAGCTTTCTTT
CDR3aa: CASSQAGTGAFF

d_gene: .
v_gene: TRBV5-6
j_gene: TRBJ2-2
abundance: .
CDR3nt: TGTGCCAGCAGCTTGCCCGGAGACTCGTCCGGGGAGCTGTTTTTT
CDR3aa: CASSLPGDSSGELFF

d_gene: .
v_gene: TRBV7-8
j_gene: TRBJ2-2
abundance: .
CDR3nt: TGTGCCAGCTCTATTTCCAGGGCAGGGGTTAACACCGGGGAGCTGTTTTTT
CDR3aa: CASSISRAGVNTGELFF

d_gene: .
v_gene: TRBV19
j_gene: TRBJ2-1
abundance: .
CDR3nt: TGTGCCAGTAGTGCGACAGGCTTTGGGGAGCAGTTCTTC
CDR3aa: CASSATGFGEQFF

d_gene: .
v_gene: TRBV10-3
j_gene: TRBJ1-1
abundance: .
CDR3nt: TGTGCCATCACTTTGGACGGAAACACTGAAGCTTTCTTT
CDR3aa: CAITLDGNTEAFF

d_gene: .
v_gene: TRBV5-1
j_gene: TRBJ2-7
abundance: .
CDR3nt: TGCGCCAGCAGCGTCGACAGGCGGAGCGAGCAGTACTTC
CDR3aa: CASSVDRRSEQYF

d_gene: .
v_gene: TRBV4-1
j_gene: TRBJ1-1
abundance: .
CDR3nt: TGCGCCAGCAGCCAAGGCTTTGAGAGGGGTGAAGCTTTCTTT
CDR3aa: CASSQGFERGEAFF

d_gene: .
v_gene: TRBV6-5
j_gene: TRBJ2-5
abundance: .
CDR3nt: TGTGCCAGCAGTTACTACAAGACCCAAGAGACCCAGTACTTC
CDR3aa: CASSYYKTQETQYF

d_gene: TRBD2
v_gene: TRBV28
j_gene: TRBJ2-7
abundance: .
CDR3nt: TGTGCCAGCAGTTCCCTAGCGGGAGGGCTCTCCTACGAGCAGTACTTC
CDR3aa: CASSSLAGGLSYEQYF

d_gene: .
v_gene: TRBV7-2
j_gene: TRBJ2-2
abundance: .
CDR3nt: TGTGCCAGCAGCCCCGGGGTGAACACCGGGGAGCTGTTTTTT
CDR3aa: CASSPGVNTGELFF

d_gene: .
v_gene: TRBV27
j_gene: TRBJ2-7
abundance: .
CDR3nt: TGTGCCAGCAGTTTAGGGGGGGCTTTCGGTGAGCAGTACTTC
CDR3aa: CASSLGGAFGEQYF

d_gene: TRBD2
v_gene: TRBV14
j_gene: TRBJ2-3
abundance: few
CDR3nt: TGTGCCAGCAGCCTTCGGGGGGCAGATACGCAGTATTTT
CDR3aa: CASSLRGADTQYF

d_gene: .
v_gene: TRBV2
j_gene: TRBJ2-7
abundance: .
CDR3nt: TGTGCCAGCAGTGTTCAGAGCTACGAGCAGTACTTC
CDR3aa: CASSVQSYEQYF

d_gene: .
v_gene: TRBV7-9
j_gene: TRBJ2-2
abundance: .
CDR3nt: TGTGCCAGCAGCTTAGCGACGGGAGATACCGGGGAGCTGTTTTTT
CDR3aa: CASSLATGDTGELFF

d_gene: .
v_gene: TRBV5-6
j_gene: TRBJ1-2
abundance: few
CDR3nt: TGTGCCAGCAGTTTGGGTGGAGGCTATGGCTACACCTTC
CDR3aa: CASSLGGGYGYTF

d_gene: .
v_gene: TRBV6-5
j_gene: TRBJ1-2
abundance: .
CDR3nt: TGTGCCAGCAGTTACTCGACAGCCCCTAACTATGGCTACACCTTC
CDR3aa: CASSYSTAPNYGYTF

d_gene: TRBD2
v_gene: TRBV6-1
j_gene: TRBJ2-1
abundance: once
CDR3nt: TGTGCCAGCAGCTCGGGACTAGCGGGAGTCAATGAGCAGTTCTTC
CDR3aa: CASSSGLAGVNEQFF

d_gene: TRBD1
v_gene: TRBV28
j_gene: TRBJ2-2
abundance: .
CDR3nt: TGTGCCAGCAGTTCCGGGACAGGGATCCCCGGGGAGCTGTTTTTT
CDR3aa: CASSSGTGIPGELFF

d_gene: .
v_gene: TRBV10-3
j_gene: TRBJ1-2
abundance: few
CDR3nt: TGTGCCATCATCATTCCACAGGGTAACGGCTACACCTTC
CDR3aa: CAIIIPQGNGYTF

d_gene: .
v_gene: TRBV2
j_gene: TRBJ2-1
abundance: .
CDR3nt: TGTGCCAGCAATCCCCCGGGGGCAAATGAGCAGTTCTTC
CDR3aa: CASNPPGANEQFF

d_gene: .
v_gene: TRBV9
j_gene: TRBJ2-2
abundance: .
CDR3nt: TGTGCCAGCAGCGTAGGGACAGCGAACACCGGGGAGCTGTTTTTT
CDR3aa: CASSVGTANTGELFF

d_gene: .
v_gene: TRBV6-6
j_gene: TRBJ1-1
abundance: once
CDR3nt: TGTGCCAGCAGTTTGCCTAACACTGAAGCTTTCTTT
CDR3aa: CASSLPNTEAFF

d_gene: TRBD1
v_gene: TRBV19
j_gene: TRBJ1-1
abundance: .
CDR3nt: TGTGCCAGTAGTACCCGACAGGGGCCTATGAACACTGAAGCTTTCTTT
CDR3aa: CASSTRQGPMNTEAFF